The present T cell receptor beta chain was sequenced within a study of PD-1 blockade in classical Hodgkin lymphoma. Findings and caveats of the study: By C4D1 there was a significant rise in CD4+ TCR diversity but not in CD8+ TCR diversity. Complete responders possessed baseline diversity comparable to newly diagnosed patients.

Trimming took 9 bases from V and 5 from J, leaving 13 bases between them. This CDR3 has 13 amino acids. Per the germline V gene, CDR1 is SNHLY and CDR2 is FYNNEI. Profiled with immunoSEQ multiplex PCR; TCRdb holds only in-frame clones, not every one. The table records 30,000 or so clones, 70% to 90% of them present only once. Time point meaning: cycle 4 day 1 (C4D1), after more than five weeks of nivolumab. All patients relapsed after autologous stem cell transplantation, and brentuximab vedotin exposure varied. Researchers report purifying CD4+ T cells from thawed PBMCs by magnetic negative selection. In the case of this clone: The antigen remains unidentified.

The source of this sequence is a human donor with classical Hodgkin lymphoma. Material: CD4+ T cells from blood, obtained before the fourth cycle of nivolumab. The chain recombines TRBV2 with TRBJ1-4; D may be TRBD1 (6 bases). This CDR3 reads CASTTGLNEKLFF. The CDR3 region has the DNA TGTGCCAGTACGACAGGCCTAAATGAAAAACTGTTTTTT.